This T cell receptor (beta chain) was sequenced in a study of human T cells and chemical hapten exposure. TCRdb called the RACE reads again in MiXCR, with one record for every CDR3 protein. Among about 160,000 distinct CDR3 sequences listed, about a quarter were seen once. Noted time point: patch test 3, about 24 weeks after DPC sensitization. Sample treatment: therapeutic diphenylcyclopropenone sensitization with weekly scalp DPC. Each patch test followed a blood draw. In this sample, this clonotype turned up a few times. The CDR3 is 14 residues long. The V end was cut by 0 bases, the J end by 0 bases, with 6 bases between. In germline, CDR1 is SGDLS, CDR2 YYNGEE.

The chain combines TRBV9 with TRBJ1-1, with D unresolved. The sequence was collected from a young woman with alopecia areata. Some clones in this sample may be carry-over from other donors' samples. Sample: whole blood, taken in connection with sensitization to the hapten diphenylcyclopropenone (DPC). CDR3 loop: CASSVGVLNTEAFF. DNA of the CDR3: TGTGCCAGCAGCGTAGGAGTCTTGAACACTGAAGCTTTCTTT. The complete variable domain, with remaining parts taken from reference TRBV9 and TRBJ1-1, reads DSGVTQTPKHLITATGQRVTLRCSPRSGDLSVYWYQQSLDQGLQFLIQYYNGEERAKGNILERFSAQQFPDLHSELNLSSLELGDSALYFCASSVGVLNTEAFFGQGTRLTVV.